This T cell receptor (beta chain) was profiled in a study of T cell repertoires in cytomegalovirus infection. CDR1 and CDR2 (germline): SGHTA, FQGNSA. The CDR3 length is 16 residues. Trimming left V 1 base short and J 1 base short, with 10 bases between. Turning to this clonotype: The target antigen is unknown.

Each CDR3 protein gets one entry after TCRdb re-called the reads with MiXCR. This sample has fewer than 350,000 distinct CDR3 sequences; about 29% occur once, and the top ten carry around 18%. The TCR comes from a human donor in good health (CMV status not recorded). Some clones in this sample may be carry-over from other donors' samples. J is TRBJ2-2 and V is TRBV7-2, with D unclear. This material consisted of cultured PBMCs, taken from culture after CMV antigen stimulation. CDR3 nucleotides: TGTGCCAGCAGCTTAGTTGGGTCCTTGAACACCGGGGAGCTGTTTTTT. As protein: CASSLVGSLNTGELFF.